This paragraph reports one T cell receptor beta chain. The sample comes from a study of blood T cell repertoires in COVID-19. Study-level background: Samples of COVID-19 (acute and convalescent) were obtained from the United States, Italy and Spain. Nucleic acid was either cDNA or gDNA, and it came from T cells, B-cell-depleted T cells, or PBMCs.

In the original processing: Reference gene primer amplification yielded estimated nucleated cell counts. The method was immunoSEQ multiplex PCR; TCRdb's version includes in-frame clones alone and lacks a portion of them. V, J and clone size are those of that table, while D and trimming were read from the DNA. The data contain about 140,000 clones, roughly 80% of them seen just once; the ten biggest clones take up 16%. The clonotype originates from a man in his fifties with acute or convalescent COVID-19. Sequencing was done on a sample of peripheral blood.

In nucleotides, the CDR3 is TGTGCCAGCAGATCCGGGACACTTGGCTACACCTTC. Translation: CASRSGTLGYTF. The genes are TRBV28 and TRBJ1-2; weak D call: TRBD1 (6 bases). The CDR3 extends over 12 amino acids. Trimming took 6 bases from V and 7 from J, leaving 12 bases between them. Germline V lookup: CDR1 MDHEN, CDR2 SYDVKM.